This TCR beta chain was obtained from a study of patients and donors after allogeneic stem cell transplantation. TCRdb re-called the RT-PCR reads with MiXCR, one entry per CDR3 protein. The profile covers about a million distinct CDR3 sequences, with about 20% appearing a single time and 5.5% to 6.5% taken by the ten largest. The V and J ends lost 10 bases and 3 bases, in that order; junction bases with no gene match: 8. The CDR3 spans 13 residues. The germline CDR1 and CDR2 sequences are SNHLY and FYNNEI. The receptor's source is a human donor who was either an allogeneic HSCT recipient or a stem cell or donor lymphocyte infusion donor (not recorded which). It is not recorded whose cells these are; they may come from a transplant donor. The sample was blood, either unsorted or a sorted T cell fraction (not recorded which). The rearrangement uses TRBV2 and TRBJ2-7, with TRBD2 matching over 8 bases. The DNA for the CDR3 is TGTGCCATCCCGGGGGGGGAAAGCTACGAGCAGTACTTC. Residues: CAIPGGESYEQYF.